This section outlines one T cell receptor beta chain sequence together with its context. Which antigen it targets is not known. Within one base of it there is no much larger clone, and no base qualities were kept. This record belongs to a study of CD4 T cells in relation to SARS-CoV-2 and coronaviruses (dated by TCRdb to 2020 to 2023). About the study as a whole: In the ViraFEST assay, PBMCs were grown with antigen for nine to eleven days, and TCR beta CDR3s were then sequenced to identify antigen-specific clonal expansions. An HIV-1 Nef peptide pool or a culture without peptide was used as the negative reference condition. The Adaptive Biotechnologies TCR-sequencing kit was used to sequence samples from three pre-COVID donors and the naive versus memory experiments, whereas other data were Illumina-based. Using patient-derived lymphoblastoid cell lines, the shared crossreactive spike epitopes were mapped to their HLA restriction. Memory CD4+ T cell crossreactivity between SARS-CoV-2 and common cold coronavirus spike proteins was assessed at the TCR clonotype level in the study. Expansion assays from other donors in the study were sequenced with a different, Illumina-based TCR-beta assay.

Reading the germline V gene gives CDR1 SGHNT and CDR2 YENEEA. The CDR3, cysteine through phenylalanine, is 12 amino acids long. Only the CDR3 DNA is retained, 36 bases long and in frame from the first base. Trimming at the junction amounts to 4 bases on V and 0 bases on J, and the germline ends lie 4 bases apart. The method behind the library was the immunoSEQ multiplex PCR assay. Concerning the study's data processing: During preprocessing, nonproductive sequences were removed, along with CDR3s that did not begin with C, did not end with F or W, or were shorter than 7 amino acids. The MANAFEST web app identified antigen-specific clonotypes based on expansion compared with the reference and other culture wells. To be counted as positive, a clone had to show significant expansion compared with the reference culture, at an FDR below 0.05, in 2 of 3 replicate wells. To be called positive, a clone also had to show significant expansion compared with every other tandem well and an odds ratio greater than 5. Pairwise Levenshtein distance, computed with the stringdist R package after three terminal residues were trimmed from each end, was used as the measure of CDR3 homology. The clones in this table, taken by TCRdb from immuneACCESS, are in-frame only. Not every clone is retained; where verified, under half of the shortfall comes from an unresolved V gene, and the cause of the rest is unknown. V and J calls and clone size are as listed in that table; D and trimming were resolved from the DNA. The sample has some 30,000 clones on record, about 76% of them singletons. The ten largest clones add up to over 15% of the sample.

Study-wide conclusions, independent of this receptor: The study was limited by small numbers of patients and tested TCRs. Compared with monoreactive clones, crossreactive clones had significantly weaker SARS-CoV-2-driven expansion, a result consistent with antigenic imprinting. Because no donor provided both pre-pandemic and post-infection samples, tracing the source of pre-existing responses was limited. Crossreactivity analysis was centred on spike protein, so crossreactivity against other viral proteins was not assessed. Memory CD4+ clonotypes crossrecognizing SARS-CoV-2 and at least one common cold coronavirus spike were found in 60% to 70% of donors.

CD4+ T cells from unexposed donors were collected before the COVID-19 pandemic (2011-2018). After 10 to 11 days of culture, CD4+ T cells were isolated with the EasySep CD4+ T cell isolation kit. Unexposed donor CD4+ T cells were tested for reactivity to SARS-CoV-2 S and N and four common cold coronavirus spike pools, as cell number allowed. About 1.8 million PBMCs per well were cultured in IMDM with around 5% human AB serum and approximately 10 IU/ml IL-2. Half of the culture medium was replaced with fresh IL-2-containing medium on days 3 and 7. In general, every peptide culture condition was set up in three replicate wells. The leukapheresis product for the unexposed donors was obtained through commercial purchase. Ficoll-Paque PLUS gradient centrifugation was used to isolate PBMCs from leukapheresis product or whole blood. PBMCs were either cryopreserved at -140 degrees C or used fresh in the expansion assay. The QIAamp Micro DNA Kit was used to extract genomic DNA from the CD4+ T cells.

The rearrangement combines TRBV11-3 with TRBJ2-7; the D gene remains uncertain. The sequence derives from a human donor in good health. The material sequenced was CD4+ T cells from PBMCs, cultured in vitro. The sequenced DNA: TGTGCCAGCAGCTCGGACTCCTACGAGCAGTACTTC. Its protein product is CASSSDSYEQYF. Here the CDR3 is joined to the reference TRBV11-3 and TRBJ2-7 genes, and the full variable domain is: EAGVVQSPRYKIIEKKQPVAFWCNPISGHNTLYWYLQNLGQGPELLIRYENEEAVDDSQLPKDRFSAERLKGVDSTLKIQPAELGDSAVYLCASSSDSYEQYFGPGTRLTVT.